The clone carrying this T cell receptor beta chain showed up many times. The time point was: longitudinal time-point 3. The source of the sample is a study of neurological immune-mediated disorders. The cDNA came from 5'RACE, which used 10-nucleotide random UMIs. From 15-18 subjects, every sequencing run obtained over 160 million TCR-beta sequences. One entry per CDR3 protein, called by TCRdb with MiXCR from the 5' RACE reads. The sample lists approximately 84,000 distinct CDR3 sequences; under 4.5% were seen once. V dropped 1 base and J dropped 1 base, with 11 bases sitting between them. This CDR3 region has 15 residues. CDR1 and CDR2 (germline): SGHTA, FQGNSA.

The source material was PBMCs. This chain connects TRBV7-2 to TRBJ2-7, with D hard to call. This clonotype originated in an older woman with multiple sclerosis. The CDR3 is CASSLGALGSYEQYF. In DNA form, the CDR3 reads TGTGCCAGCAGCTTAGGGGCCCTGGGATCCTACGAGCAGTACTTC.